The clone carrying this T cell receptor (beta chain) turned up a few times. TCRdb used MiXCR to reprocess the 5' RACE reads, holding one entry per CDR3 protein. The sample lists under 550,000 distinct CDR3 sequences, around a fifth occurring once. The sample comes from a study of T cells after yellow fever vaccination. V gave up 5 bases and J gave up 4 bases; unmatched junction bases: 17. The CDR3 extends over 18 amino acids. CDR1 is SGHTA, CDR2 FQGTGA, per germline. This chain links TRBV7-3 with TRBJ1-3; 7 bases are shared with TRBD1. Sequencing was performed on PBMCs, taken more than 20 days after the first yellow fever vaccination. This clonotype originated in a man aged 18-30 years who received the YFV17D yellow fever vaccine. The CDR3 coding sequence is TGTGCCAGCAGCCCCCGGGTCCAGAGACAGGGATCCGGAAACACCATATATTTT. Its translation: CASSPRVQRQGSGNTIYF.